This is a list of T cell receptor beta chains from one sample in a study of T cell changes during pregnancy in multiple sclerosis. The table came from immunoSEQ multiplex PCR; TCRdb's copy has only in-frame clones and leaves some out. The table includes about 98,000 clones, about 90% detected once. The sample here was peripheral blood, taken after pregnancy. These receptors originate from a female donor in good health, enrolled as a control in a pregnancy study. Both conserved end residues are trimmed from each CDR3. The D gene is left open where the match is weak.

j_call: TRBJ2-3; d_call: TRBD2; v_call: TRBV5-6; cdr3_aa: ASSLTSGMDTQY
j_call: TRBJ1-2; d_call: -; v_call: TRBV19; cdr3_aa: ASSTRGQNNYGYT
j_call: TRBJ1-1; d_call: -; v_call: TRBV2; cdr3_aa: ASIGLGSAEAF
j_call: TRBJ1-5; d_call: -; v_call: TRBV27; cdr3_aa: ASSLFRGNQPQH
j_call: TRBJ2-7; d_call: -; v_call: TRBV27; cdr3_aa: ATRPPASYEQY
j_call: TRBJ1-1; d_call: -; v_call: TRBV4-1; cdr3_aa: ASSQGRTEAF
j_call: TRBJ2-7; d_call: TRBD2; v_call: TRBV10-3; cdr3_aa: AIRGFGLAGDEQY
j_call: TRBJ2-1; d_call: TRBD2; v_call: TRBV19; cdr3_aa: ASSSAAGGGSYNEQF
j_call: TRBJ1-5; d_call: -; v_call: TRBV6-5; cdr3_aa: ASSYSGGSWTQH
j_call: TRBJ2-5; d_call: -; v_call: TRBV21-1; cdr3_aa: ASSTSLVETQY
j_call: TRBJ2-7; d_call: -; v_call: TRBV28; cdr3_aa: ASIGVTYEQY
j_call: TRBJ2-1; d_call: TRBD2; v_call: TRBV7-9; cdr3_aa: ASSLQLAWHNEQF
j_call: TRBJ2-1; d_call: -; v_call: TRBV6-1; cdr3_aa: ASRLGGDSINEQF
j_call: TRBJ2-1; d_call: TRBD2; v_call: TRBV7-9; cdr3_aa: ASRGTSGHNEQF
j_call: TRBJ1-2; d_call: -; v_call: TRBV6-5; cdr3_aa: ASSPREGGYGYT
j_call: TRBJ2-1; d_call: TRBD2; v_call: TRBV15; cdr3_aa: ATSITGTSVINEQF
j_call: TRBJ2-7; d_call: TRBD1; v_call: TRBV5-1; cdr3_aa: ASSLGLVGTGGYDYEQY
j_call: TRBJ1-1; d_call: TRBD1; v_call: TRBV7-8; cdr3_aa: ASSSTGGATEAF
j_call: TRBJ1-1; d_call: TRBD1; v_call: TRBV5-4; cdr3_aa: ASSLPPGGTEAF
j_call: TRBJ2-1; d_call: TRBD2; v_call: TRBV6-4; cdr3_aa: ASSVLAGDDSNEQF
j_call: TRBJ2-1; d_call: TRBD2; v_call: TRBV29-1; cdr3_aa: SAGTSGNNEQF
j_call: TRBJ1-1; d_call: -; v_call: TRBV19; cdr3_aa: ASSTSTGPEAF
j_call: TRBJ2-1; d_call: -; v_call: TRBV27; cdr3_aa: ASSLSFRRSSYNEQF
j_call: TRBJ1-2; d_call: -; v_call: TRBV7-6; cdr3_aa: ASSSGGPPYGYT
j_call: TRBJ1-6; d_call: TRBD1; v_call: TRBV13; cdr3_aa: ASSSYRGSPLH
j_call: TRBJ1-1; d_call: -; v_call: TRBV10-1; cdr3_aa: ASSLDLNTEAF
j_call: TRBJ2-5; d_call: -; v_call: TRBV27; cdr3_aa: ASSLSAAYQETQY
j_call: TRBJ1-5; d_call: -; v_call: TRBV29-1; cdr3_aa: SVGQSNQPQH
j_call: TRBJ2-1; d_call: -; v_call: TRBV6-6; cdr3_aa: ASSPYGEQF
j_call: TRBJ2-7; d_call: TRBD2; v_call: TRBV29-1; cdr3_aa: SVAGGAYEQY
j_call: TRBJ1-5; d_call: TRBD1; v_call: TRBV6-1; cdr3_aa: ASLRGRGSQPQH
j_call: TRBJ1-4; d_call: -; v_call: TRBV6-1; cdr3_aa: ASSEVSGTNEKLF
j_call: TRBJ2-5; d_call: -; v_call: TRBV11-2; cdr3_aa: ASSSGVRETQY
j_call: TRBJ2-2; d_call: -; v_call: TRBV27; cdr3_aa: ASSNTGELF
j_call: TRBJ1-6; d_call: -; v_call: TRBV5-6; cdr3_aa: ASSLGAQGNSPLH
j_call: TRBJ2-2; d_call: -; v_call: TRBV9; cdr3_aa: ASSGGGRGSIFADTGELF
j_call: TRBJ2-1; d_call: TRBD1; v_call: TRBV6-5; cdr3_aa: ASSLGQGREQF
j_call: TRBJ2-7; d_call: -; v_call: TRBV5-6; cdr3_aa: ASSLAPRASYEQY
j_call: TRBJ2-3; d_call: TRBD1; v_call: TRBV2; cdr3_aa: ASRADRGRADTQY
j_call: TRBJ1-5; d_call: -; v_call: TRBV6-9; cdr3_aa: ASRPQVGRNQPQH
j_call: TRBJ1-2; d_call: TRBD1; v_call: TRBV15; cdr3_aa: ATSRGKQGASNYGYT
j_call: TRBJ2-5; d_call: -; v_call: TRBV5-4; cdr3_aa: ASSLAGQQETQY
j_call: TRBJ2-5; d_call: TRBD1; v_call: TRBV28; cdr3_aa: ASSPTGGFGETQY
j_call: TRBJ1-3; d_call: -; v_call: TRBV30; cdr3_aa: AARPQGLMENYGNTIY
j_call: TRBJ1-5; d_call: -; v_call: TRBV19; cdr3_aa: ASSPAGAANQPQH
j_call: TRBJ2-2; d_call: -; v_call: TRBV21-1; cdr3_aa: ASDRASGRFTGELF
j_call: TRBJ1-5; d_call: -; v_call: TRBV30; cdr3_aa: AYSKKGDQPQH
j_call: TRBJ2-3; d_call: TRBD2; v_call: TRBV9; cdr3_aa: ASSVESGALSGTQY
j_call: TRBJ2-3; d_call: TRBD1; v_call: TRBV9; cdr3_aa: ASSLRQGLYTDTQY
j_call: TRBJ2-7; d_call: -; v_call: TRBV5-4; cdr3_aa: ASSLAGSGREQY
j_call: TRBJ2-7; d_call: -; v_call: TRBV6-1; cdr3_aa: ASSEGTLGGHEQY
j_call: TRBJ2-3; d_call: -; v_call: TRBV18; cdr3_aa: ASRPGGSTDTQY
j_call: TRBJ1-1; d_call: -; v_call: TRBV29-1; cdr3_aa: SVADSSVAF
j_call: TRBJ2-2; d_call: -; v_call: TRBV7-9; cdr3_aa: ASSSRGAGELF